These 6 T cell receptor beta chains originate from one sample sequenced in a study of memory CD4+ T cells and cytomegalovirus serostatus. Single viable CD3+CD4+CD8-CD45RO+ cells were sorted as the memory CD4+ T cells. Profiling relied on immunoSEQ multiplex PCR, and the TCRdb table lists in-frame clones only, not all of them. The data contain about 29,000 clones, around 75% of them singletons. Sequencing used memory CD4+ T cells from blood. These receptor sequences come from an adult in good health and CMV-seronegative.

The chain joins TRBV20-1 to TRBJ1-2, with D possibly matching TRBD1 (5 bases). The V end lost 7 bases, the J end lost 4 bases, and 10 bases lay between the germline ends. The CDR3 covers 11 residues. CDR1 is DFQATT and CDR2 is SNEGSKA in the germline V gene (reference sequence). DNA for the CDR3: TGCAGTGGGGGGACCCTCTATGGCTACACCTTC. Its protein product is CSGGTLYGYTF.

Only a few counts were recorded for this clone. This chain joins TRBV6-1 and TRBJ2-5; D may be TRBD2 (6 bases). Between the trimmed V and J ends, which lost 2 bases and 2 bases, there was a span of 18 bases. The length of the CDR3 is 17 residues. The germline CDR1 and CDR2 sequences are MNHNS and SASEGT. As DNA, the CDR3 is TGTGCCAGCAGTGAAAACTTTGCGGGGTCGGGGCAAGAGACCCAGTACTTC. Protein product: CASSENFAGSGQETQYF.

V usage is TRBV7-9 and J usage is TRBJ2-1, with 12 positions matching TRBD2. CDR1 and CDR2 from the germline V gene are SEHNR and FQNEAQ (reference sequence). With 7 bases clipped from V and 6 bases from J, the junction kept 7 bases outside the gene matches. The CDR3 has 15 amino acids. CDR3 in amino acids: CASTKTSGRSNEQFF. CDR3 in DNA: TGTGCCAGCACCAAGACTAGCGGGAGATCCAATGAGCAGTTCTTC.

This clone has a single count. The chain employs TRBV7-2 and TRBJ1-1; D gene ambiguous. The ends were cut back, 5 bases at V and 7 bases at J, with 14 bases in the middle. Germline lookup yields CDR1 SGHTA and CDR2 FQGNSA. CDR3 length: 13 amino acids. The CDR3 region is CASSRIIGSEAFF. Written as DNA, the CDR3 is TGTGCCAGCAGCCGCATCATTGGGAGTGAAGCTTTCTTT.

The chain links TRBV6-5 to TRBJ2-5; 7 nucleotides align to TRBD1. V was clipped by 6 bases and J by 4 bases; unmatched bases: 5. Germline V lookup: CDR1 MNHEY, CDR2 SVGAGI. The CDR3 loop spans 13 amino acids. DNA for the CDR3: TGTGCCAGCAGCACCCGGACAGGAGAGACCCAGTACTTC. It codes for CASSTRTGETQYF.

The chain combines TRBV5-6 with TRBJ2-2; D not resolved. This CDR3 contains 16 residues. Germline lookup yields CDR1 SGHDT and CDR2 YYEEEE. V was trimmed by 1 base and J by 0 bases, leaving 10 bases between them. The CDR3 DNA reads TGTGCCAGCAGCTTGTACATGGCAGCGAACACCGGGGAGCTGTTTTTT. Its protein product is CASSLYMAANTGELFF.